This is a list of T cell receptor beta chains from one sample in a study of blood T cells in healthy people across ages. TCRdb passed the 5' RACE reads through MiXCR, listing each CDR3 protein once. The sample includes 910,000 or so distinct CDR3 sequences, roughly 51% seen only once; the top ten take about a fifth. Source material: blood. Source of these receptors: a woman aged 55-75 years in good health. The CDR3 runs from the conserved cysteine through the conserved F or W. D genes are given only for firm matches. Expanded clones are given a class, and other clones once, few, many or no size at all.

V	size	D	J	CDR3	DNA
TRBV24-1	few	-	TRBJ2-1	CATSDPGQTPFF	TGTGCCACCAGTGACCCCGGACAGACCCCGTTCTTC
TRBV20-1	few	-	TRBJ2-1	CSAFQDYNEQFF	TGCAGTGCTTTCCAAGACTACAATGAGCAGTTCTTC
TRBV3-1	-	-	TRBJ2-1	CASDALPYNEQFF	TGTGCCAGCGATGCACTACCCTACAATGAGCAGTTCTTC
TRBV6-5	-	-	TRBJ2-6	CASSYSSLYGANVLTF	TGTGCCAGCAGTTACTCGAGTCTATACGGGGCCAACGTCCTGACTTTC
TRBV10-3	-	-	TRBJ1-2	CAISHDRMNCGYTF	TGTGCCATCAGCCACGACAGGATGAACTGTGGCTACACCTTC
TRBV20-1	few	-	TRBJ2-3	CSAPRRGSDTQYF	TGCAGTGCTCCTCGGCGGGGTTCAGATACGCAGTATTTT
TRBV20-1	few	TRBD1	TRBJ1-5	CSARVEGRQGDQPQHF	TGCAGTGCTAGAGTTGAGGGGCGACAGGGCGATCAGCCCCAGCATTTT
TRBV3-1	few	-	TRBJ2-7	CATGGGSYEQYF	TGTGCCACCGGGGGTGGCTCCTACGAGCAGTACTTC
TRBV3-1	-	-	TRBJ2-7	CASSQREAPYEQYF	TGTGCCAGCAGCCAAAGGGAGGCCCCCTACGAGCAGTACTTC
TRBV27	-	-	TRBJ2-7	CASIEASNEQYF	TGTGCCAGCATAGAGGCTTCCAACGAGCAGTACTTC
TRBV20-1	few	-	TRBJ1-1	CSARQALNTEAFF	TGCAGTGCCAGACAGGCCCTCAACACTGAAGCTTTCTTT
TRBV20-1	-	-	TRBJ1-2	CSAAPDSGYTF	TGCAGTGCTGCCCCGGACAGTGGCTACACCTTC
TRBV29-1	once	-	TRBJ2-7	CSAAADGFYEQYF	TGCAGCGCCGCGGCAGACGGATTCTACGAGCAGTACTTC
TRBV9	-	TRBD1	TRBJ1-2	CASSARTGTGDGYTF	TGTGCCAGCAGCGCCCGAACCGGGACAGGGGATGGCTACACCTTC
TRBV7-2	-	TRBD2	TRBJ2-1	CASSLYGVAGSPSSYNEQFF	TGTGCCAGCAGCTTGTATGGAGTAGCGGGTTCCCCAAGCTCCTACAATGAGCAGTTCTTC
TRBV20-1	few	-	TRBJ2-3	CSAHGMSDTQYF	TGCAGTGCCCACGGAATGTCAGATACGCAGTATTTT
TRBV3-1	few	-	TRBJ1-2	CASSRGVNYGYTF	TGTGCCAGCAGCCGGGGGGTGAACTATGGCTACACCTTC
TRBV7-9	-	-	TRBJ2-1	CASSLSTSAFF	TGTGCCAGCAGCTTAAGTACTAGTGCGTTCTTC
TRBV12-3/TRBV12-4	few	TRBD1	TRBJ2-7	CASSLSGTGGEQYF	TGTGCCAGCAGTCTCTCCGGGACAGGAGGCGAGCAGTACTTC
TRBV6-5	-	-	TRBJ1-2	CASRLNIGGYTF	TGTGCCAGCAGACTTAATATAGGGGGCTACACCTTC
TRBV7-9	many	-	TRBJ2-7	CASSLTGASYEQYF	TGTGCCAGCAGTCTAACTGGGGCCTCCTACGAGCAGTACTTC
TRBV4-1	-	TRBD2	TRBJ2-7	CASSQGVPGSSGSYEQYF	TGCGCCAGCAGCCAAGGAGTCCCGGGGTCTAGCGGCTCCTACGAGCAGTACTTC
TRBV11-2	many	TRBD2	TRBJ2-3	CASSLLTSGSTDTQYF	TGTGCCAGCAGCTTATTGACTAGCGGGAGCACAGATACGCAGTATTTT
TRBV2	-	TRBD2	TRBJ2-7	CASKGTRGYEQYF	TGTGCCAGTAAGGGGACTAGAGGCTACGAGCAGTACTTC
TRBV7-9	many	-	TRBJ2-7	CASSMRGEQYF	TGTGCCAGCAGCATGAGGGGCGAGCAGTACTTC
TRBV20-1	-	TRBD1	TRBJ2-7	CSATDRGQGYEQYF	TGCAGTGCTACGGACAGGGGGCAGGGATACGAGCAGTACTTC
TRBV27	few	TRBD1	TRBJ2-7	CASSTRQGSSYEQYF	TGTGCCAGCAGTACCCGACAGGGGAGCTCCTACGAGCAGTACTTC
TRBV25-1	-	-	TRBJ1-1	CASSEFKGTEAFF	TGTGCCAGCAGTGAATTTAAGGGGACTGAAGCTTTCTTT
TRBV2	once	-	TRBJ2-5	CASRAESYVQYF	TGTGCCAGCAGGGCGGAATCCTACGTGCAGTACTTC
TRBV10-2	few	TRBD2	TRBJ2-7	CASNSGLAGKNEQYF	TGCGCCAGCAACTCAGGCTTAGCGGGAAAGAACGAGCAGTACTTC
TRBV29-1	-	-	TRBJ1-1	CSVEPQGTEAFF	TGCAGCGTTGAGCCCCAGGGGACTGAAGCTTTCTTT
TRBV20-1	-	TRBD1	TRBJ2-7	CSASRDRGRYEQYF	TGCAGTGCTAGCAGGGACAGGGGGCGATACGAGCAGTACTTC
TRBV2	-	TRBD2	TRBJ2-3	CASSQTSGRLYTQYF	TGTGCCAGCAGTCAAACTAGCGGGAGGCTCTATACGCAGTATTTT
TRBV7-3	once	TRBD2	TRBJ2-2	CASSLIPSGANTGELFF	TGTGCCAGCAGCTTAATCCCTAGCGGCGCGAACACCGGGGAGCTGTTTTTT
TRBV11-2	-	TRBD2	TRBJ2-7	CASSTLAGDGLNHEQYF	TGTGCCAGCAGTACACTAGCGGGAGATGGATTAAACCATGAGCAGTACTTC
TRBV28	-	TRBD1	TRBJ2-1	CASSPIPGQGLNGQFF	TGTGCCAGCAGCCCTATACCGGGACAGGGCCTCAATGGGCAGTTCTTC
TRBV4-1	few	TRBD1	TRBJ2-7	CASSQTGEGDYEQYF	TGCGCCAGCAGCCAAACAGGGGAAGGAGACTACGAGCAGTACTTC
TRBV3-1	-	-	TRBJ2-5	CASSTGSTGEQYF	TGTGCCAGCAGCACAGGGTCTACCGGGGAGCAGTACTTC
TRBV3-1	few	TRBD1	TRBJ1-2	CASSQDLFWTGEGYGYTF	TGTGCCAGCAGCCAAGATTTATTTTGGACAGGGGAGGGCTATGGCTACACCTTC
TRBV20-1	-	TRBD2	TRBJ2-7	CSARGALFLAGWYEQYF	TGCAGTGCTAGAGGGGCCCTTTTTCTAGCGGGTTGGTACGAGCAGTACTTC
TRBV28	once	TRBD1	TRBJ1-5	CATAGGLGNQPQHF	TGTGCCACCGCAGGGGGCTTGGGCAATCAGCCCCAGCATTTT